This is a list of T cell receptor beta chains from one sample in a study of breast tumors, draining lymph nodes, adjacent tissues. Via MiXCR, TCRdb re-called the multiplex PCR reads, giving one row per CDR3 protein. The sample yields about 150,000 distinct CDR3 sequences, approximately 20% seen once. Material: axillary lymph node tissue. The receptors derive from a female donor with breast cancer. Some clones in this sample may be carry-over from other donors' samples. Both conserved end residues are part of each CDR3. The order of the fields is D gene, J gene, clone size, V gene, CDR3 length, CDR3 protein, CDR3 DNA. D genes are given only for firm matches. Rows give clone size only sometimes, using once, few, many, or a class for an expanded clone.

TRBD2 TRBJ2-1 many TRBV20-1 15 CSARGGLAGKREQFF TGCAGTGCTAGGGGGGGGCTAGCGGGAAAACGCGAGCAGTTCTTC
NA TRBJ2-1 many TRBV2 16 CASSEALEGGYNEQFF TGTGCCAGCAGTGAAGCGCTCGAAGGAGGATACAATGAGCAGTTCTTC
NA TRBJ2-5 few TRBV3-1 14 CASSQVQGRETQYF TGTGCCAGCAGCCAAGTACAGGGGAGGGAGACCCAGTACTTC
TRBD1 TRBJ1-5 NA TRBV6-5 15 CASSYNRGRDQPQHF TGTGCCAGCAGTTACAACAGGGGTAGAGATCAGCCCCAGCATTTT
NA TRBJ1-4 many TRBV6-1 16 CASSEGTDGYNEKLFF TGTGCCAGCAGTGAAGGGACAGACGGTTATAATGAAAAACTGTTTTTT
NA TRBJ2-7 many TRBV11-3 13 CASSLGRAGEQYF TGTGCCAGCAGCTTGGGGCGCGCCGGCGAGCAGTACTTC
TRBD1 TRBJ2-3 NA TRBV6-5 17 CASSYSGGQGSTDTQYF TGTGCCAGCAGTTACTCAGGAGGACAGGGTAGCACAGATACGCAGTATTTT
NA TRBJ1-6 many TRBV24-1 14 CATSAAGSNSPLHF TGTGCCACCAGTGCAGCAGGGTCGAATTCACCCCTCCACTTT
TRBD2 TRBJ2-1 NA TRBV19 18 CASSIDLIAGMDYNEQFF TGTGCCAGTAGTATAGACCTAATAGCGGGAATGGATTACAATGAGCAGTTCTTC
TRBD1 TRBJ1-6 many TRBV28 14 CASNQGAMNSPLHF TGTGCCAGCAACCAGGGGGCGATGAATTCACCCCTCCACTTT
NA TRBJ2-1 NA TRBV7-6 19 CASSRGHSLGSGTISEQFF TGTGCCAGCAGCCGGGGACATTCGTTGGGGAGCGGGACCATCTCTGAGCAGTTCTTC
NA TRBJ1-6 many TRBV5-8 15 CASSPEGKTSSPLHF TGTGCCAGCAGCCCCGAGGGCAAGACAAGTTCACCCCTCCACTTT
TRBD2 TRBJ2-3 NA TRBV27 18 CASSLTSGSVLAIDTQYF TGTGCCAGCAGTTTGACTAGCGGGAGTGTACTGGCGATAGATACGCAGTATTTT
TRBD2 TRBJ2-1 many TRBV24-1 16 CAVSGLAGGSYNEQFF TGTGCCGTCTCGGGGCTAGCGGGAGGTTCCTACAATGAGCAGTTCTTC
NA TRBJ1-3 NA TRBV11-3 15 CASSRDRISGNTIYF TGTGCCAGCAGCCGCGACAGGATCTCTGGAAACACCATATATTTT
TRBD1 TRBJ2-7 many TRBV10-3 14 CAISSGQRPIEQYF TGTGCCATCAGCTCGGGACAGCGGCCTATCGAGCAGTACTTC
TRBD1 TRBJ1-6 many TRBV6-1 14 CASSGQGGGSPLHF TGTGCCAGCAGTGGACAGGGGGGGGGTTCACCCCTCCACTTT
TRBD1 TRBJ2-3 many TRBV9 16 CASSGGQGLGTDTQYF TGTGCCAGCAGCGGCGGACAGGGGTTGGGCACAGATACGCAGTATTTT
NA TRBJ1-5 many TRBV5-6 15 CASSRRSGWNQPQHF TGTGCCAGCAGCCGGAGGTCGGGGTGGAATCAGCCCCAGCATTTT
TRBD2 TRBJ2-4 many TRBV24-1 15 CATSDFSRGKNIQYF TGTGCCACCAGTGATTTTTCGCGGGGGAAAAACATTCAGTACTTC
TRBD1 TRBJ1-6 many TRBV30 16 CAWSPGQSSYNSPLHF TGTGCCTGGAGCCCGGGACAGAGCTCCTATAATTCACCCCTCCACTTT
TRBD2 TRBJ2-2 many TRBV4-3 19 CASSQDRGTSGTNTGELFF TGCGCCAGCAGCCAAGATAGGGGGACTAGCGGGACGAACACCGGGGAGCTGTTTTTT
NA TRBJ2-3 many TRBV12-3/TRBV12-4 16 CASSSGRQYPADTQYF TGTGCCAGCAGTTCGGGACGCCAGTACCCCGCAGATACGCAGTATTTT
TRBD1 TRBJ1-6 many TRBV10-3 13 CAISVRGESPLHF TGTGCCATCAGTGTCAGGGGGGAATCACCCCTCCACTTT
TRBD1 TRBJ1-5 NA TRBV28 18 CATRTPGQGWFGNQPQHF TGTGCCACGAGAACACCGGGACAGGGGTGGTTTGGCAATCAGCCCCAGCATTTT
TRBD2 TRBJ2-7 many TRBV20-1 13 CSADSGSGYEQYF TGCAGTGCTGATAGCGGGAGTGGCTACGAGCAGTACTTC
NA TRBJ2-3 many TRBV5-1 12 CASSGNTDTQYF TGCGCCAGCAGTGGCAACACAGATACGCAGTATTTT
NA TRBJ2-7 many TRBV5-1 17 CASNSPPGGGTLYEQYF TGCGCCAGCAACTCACCCCCCGGGGGCGGAACGCTCTACGAGCAGTACTTC
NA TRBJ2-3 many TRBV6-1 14 CASKGPYSTDTQYF TGTGCCAGCAAGGGACCATACAGCACAGATACGCAGTATTTT
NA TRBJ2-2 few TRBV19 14 CASTYSPDTGELFF TGTGCCAGTACGTACAGCCCCGACACCGGGGAGCTGTTTTTT
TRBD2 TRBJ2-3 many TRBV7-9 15 CASSQRGLGTDTQYF TGTGCCAGCAGCCAAAGGGGACTAGGCACAGATACGCAGTATTTT
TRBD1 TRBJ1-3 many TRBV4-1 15 CASSTRTGSGNTIYF TGCGCCAGCAGCACACGGACAGGCTCTGGAAACACCATATATTTT
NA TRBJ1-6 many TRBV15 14 CATGTKNYYSPLHF TGTGCCACCGGGACCAAAAACTATTATTCACCCCTCCACTTT
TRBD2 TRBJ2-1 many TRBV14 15 CASSRTSGNYNEQFF TGTGCCAGCAGCCGGACTAGCGGGAACTACAATGAGCAGTTCTTC
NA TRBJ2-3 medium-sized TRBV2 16 CASSELDRPSTDTQYF TGTGCCAGCAGTGAGTTAGACAGGCCCAGCACAGATACGCAGTATTTT
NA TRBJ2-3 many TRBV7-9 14 CASSLEFHTDTQYF TGTGCCAGCAGCTTAGAATTCCACACAGATACGCAGTATTTT
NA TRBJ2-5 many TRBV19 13 CASSDSLGETQYF TGTGCCAGTAGCGATTCGCTCGGGGAGACCCAGTACTTC
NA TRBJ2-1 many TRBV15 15 CATSARRDAYNEQFF TGTGCCACCAGCGCTAGGAGAGACGCCTACAATGAGCAGTTCTTC
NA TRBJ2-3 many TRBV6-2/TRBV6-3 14 CASRLGGGTDTQYF TGTGCCAGCAGGCTAGGGGGGGGAACAGATACGCAGTATTTT
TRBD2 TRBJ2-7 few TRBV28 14 CASSTSGRGYEQYF TGTGCCAGCAGTACTAGCGGGAGAGGATACGAGCAGTACTTC
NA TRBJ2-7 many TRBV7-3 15 CASSLEGGGAYEQYF TGTGCCAGCAGCTTAGAAGGGGGGGGGGCCTACGAGCAGTACTTC
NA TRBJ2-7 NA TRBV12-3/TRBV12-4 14 CASSPWTVSYEQYF TGTGCCAGCAGCCCCTGGACAGTTTCCTACGAGCAGTACTTC
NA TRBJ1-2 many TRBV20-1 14 CSAREVLGTYGYTF TGCAGTGCTAGAGAGGTGTTGGGGACCTATGGCTACACCTTC
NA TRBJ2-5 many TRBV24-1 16 CATSDWKGWDQETQYF TGTGCCACCAGTGATTGGAAGGGATGGGACCAAGAGACCCAGTACTTC
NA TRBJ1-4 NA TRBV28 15 CASSKIQTLNEKLFF TGTGCCAGCAGTAAAATCCAAACGCTTAATGAAAAACTGTTTTTT
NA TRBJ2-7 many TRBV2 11 CASRVGYEQYF TGTGCCAGCAGGGTGGGCTACGAGCAGTACTTC
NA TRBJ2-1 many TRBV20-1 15 CSAERGDSSYNEQFF TGCAGTGCCGAACGGGGGGACAGCTCCTACAATGAGCAGTTCTTC
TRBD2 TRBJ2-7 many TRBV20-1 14 CSATGLAGVYEQYF TGCAGTGCTACCGGACTAGCGGGGGTCTACGAGCAGTACTTC
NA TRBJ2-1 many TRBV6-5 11 CASSSHDEQFF TGTGCCAGCAGCAGTCACGACGAGCAGTTCTTC
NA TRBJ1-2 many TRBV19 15 CASSIPPAGMYGYTF TGTGCCAGTAGTATACCCCCGGCAGGGATGTATGGCTACACCTTC
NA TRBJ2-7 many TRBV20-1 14 CSARGTWSSYEQYF TGCAGTGCTAGGGGGACATGGAGCTCCTACGAGCAGTACTTC
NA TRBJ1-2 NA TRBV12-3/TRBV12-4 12 CASSRDNCGYTF TGTGCCAGCAGCCGGGACAACTGTGGCTACACCTTC
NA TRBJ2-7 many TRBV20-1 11 CSAATGGPQYF TGCAGTGCCGCCACGGGGGGCCCCCAGTACTTC
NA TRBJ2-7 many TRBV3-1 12 CASSQNSYEQYF TGTGCCAGCAGTCAAAACTCCTACGAGCAGTACTTC
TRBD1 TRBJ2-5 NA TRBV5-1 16 CASSPLLTGGGETQYF TGCGCCAGCAGCCCCCTTCTGACAGGGGGTGGAGAGACCCAGTACTTC
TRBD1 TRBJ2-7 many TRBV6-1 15 CASSERDRGPYEQYF TGTGCCAGCAGTGAAAGAGATAGGGGGCCTTACGAGCAGTACTTC
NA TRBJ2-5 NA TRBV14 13 CASSQGVWETQYF TGTGCCAGCAGCCAAGGGGTATGGGAGACCCAGTACTTC
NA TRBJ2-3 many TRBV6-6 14 CASSDSGGTDTQYF TGTGCCAGCAGTGACTCCGGGGGCACAGATACGCAGTATTTT
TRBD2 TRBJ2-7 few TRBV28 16 CASSNMMEREFDEQYF TGTGCCAGCAGTAACATGATGGAGCGGGAGTTCGACGAGCAGTACTTC
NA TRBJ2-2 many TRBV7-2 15 CASSIPGIRAGELFF TGTGCCAGCAGCATCCCAGGGATTCGGGCCGGGGAGCTGTTTTTT